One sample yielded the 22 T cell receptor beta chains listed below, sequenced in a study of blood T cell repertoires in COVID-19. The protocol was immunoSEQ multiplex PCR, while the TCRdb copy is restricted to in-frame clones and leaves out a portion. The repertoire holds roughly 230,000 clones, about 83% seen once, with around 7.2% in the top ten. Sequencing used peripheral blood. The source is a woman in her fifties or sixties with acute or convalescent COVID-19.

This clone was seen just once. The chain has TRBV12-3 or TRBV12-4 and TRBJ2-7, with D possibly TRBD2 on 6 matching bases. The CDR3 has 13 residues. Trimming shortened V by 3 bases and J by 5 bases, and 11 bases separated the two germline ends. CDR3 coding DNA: TGTGCCAGCAGTTTTGGAGGGGTCCACGAGCAGTACTTC. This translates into CASSFGGVHEQYF.

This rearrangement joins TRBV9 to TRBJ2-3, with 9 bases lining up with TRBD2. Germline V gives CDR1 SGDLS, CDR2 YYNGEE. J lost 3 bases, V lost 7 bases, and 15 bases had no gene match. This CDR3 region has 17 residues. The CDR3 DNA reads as TGTGCCAGCGGTCAAGATTTGCGGGGGGGCGGGACAGATACGCAGTATTTT. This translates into CASGQDLRGGGTDTQYF.

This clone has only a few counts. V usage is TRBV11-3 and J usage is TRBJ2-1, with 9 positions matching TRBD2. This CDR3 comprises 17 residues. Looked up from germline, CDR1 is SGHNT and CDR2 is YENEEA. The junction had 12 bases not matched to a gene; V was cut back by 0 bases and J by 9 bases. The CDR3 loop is CASSLDGESGRRGEQFF. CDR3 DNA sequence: TGTGCCAGCAGCTTAGATGGGGAGAGCGGGAGGAGGGGTGAGCAGTTCTTC. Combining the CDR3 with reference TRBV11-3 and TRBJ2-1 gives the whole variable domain EAGVVQSPRYKIIEKKQPVAFWCNPISGHNTLYWYLQNLGQGPELLIRYENEEAVDDSQLPKDRFSAERLKGVDSTLKIQPAELGDSAVYLCASSLDGESGRRGEQFFGPGTRLTVL.

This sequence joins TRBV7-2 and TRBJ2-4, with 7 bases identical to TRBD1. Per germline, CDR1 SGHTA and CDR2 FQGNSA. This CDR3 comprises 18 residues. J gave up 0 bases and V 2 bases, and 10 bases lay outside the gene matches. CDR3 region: CASSLTGLAGGAKNIQYF. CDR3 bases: TGTGCCAGCAGCTTAACGGGTCTAGCAGGGGGAGCCAAAAACATTCAGTACTTC.

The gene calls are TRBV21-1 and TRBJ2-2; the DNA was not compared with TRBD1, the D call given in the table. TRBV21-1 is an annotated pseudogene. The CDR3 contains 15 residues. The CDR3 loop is CASSKQGLNTGELFF. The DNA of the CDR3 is TGTGCCAGCAGCAAACAGGGGCTTAACACCGGGGAGCTGTTTTTT.

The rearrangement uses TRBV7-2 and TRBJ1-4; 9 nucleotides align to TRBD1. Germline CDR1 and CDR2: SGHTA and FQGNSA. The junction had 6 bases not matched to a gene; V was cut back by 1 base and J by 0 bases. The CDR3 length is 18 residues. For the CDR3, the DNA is TGTGCCAGCAGCTTAGGGACAGGGGTGGTTGCAACTAATGAAAAACTGTTTTTT. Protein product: CASSLGTGVVATNEKLFF.

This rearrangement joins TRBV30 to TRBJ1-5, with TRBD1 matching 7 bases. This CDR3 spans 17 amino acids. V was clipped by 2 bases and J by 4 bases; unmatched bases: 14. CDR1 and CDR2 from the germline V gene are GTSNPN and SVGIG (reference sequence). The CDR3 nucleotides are TGTGCCTGGAGTCGGGACAGTCTCAGGTCCTTAAATCAGCCCCAGCATTTT. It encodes CAWSRDSLRSLNQPQHF.

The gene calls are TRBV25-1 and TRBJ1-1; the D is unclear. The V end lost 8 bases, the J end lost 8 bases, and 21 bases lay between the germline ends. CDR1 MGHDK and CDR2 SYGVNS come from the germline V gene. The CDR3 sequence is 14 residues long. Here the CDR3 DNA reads TGTGCCAGCGCCGATTCTTCAGGTCTCCCCGAAGCTTTCTTT. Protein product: CASADSSGLPEAFF.

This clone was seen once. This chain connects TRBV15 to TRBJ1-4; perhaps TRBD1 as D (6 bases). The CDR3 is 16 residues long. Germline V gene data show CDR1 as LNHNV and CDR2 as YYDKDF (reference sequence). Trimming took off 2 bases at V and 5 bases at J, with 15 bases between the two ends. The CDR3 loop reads CATSRRGGEKNEKLFF. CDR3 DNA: TGTGCCACCAGCAGAAGGGGGGGGGAAAAAAATGAAAAACTGTTTTTT.

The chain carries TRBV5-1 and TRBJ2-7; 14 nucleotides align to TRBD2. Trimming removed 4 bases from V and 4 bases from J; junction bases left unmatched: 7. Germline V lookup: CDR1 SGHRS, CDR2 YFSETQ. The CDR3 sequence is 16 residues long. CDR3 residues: CASSLRLAGGAYEQYF. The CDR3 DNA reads TGCGCCAGCAGCCTCAGACTAGCGGGAGGGGCTTACGAGCAGTACTTC.

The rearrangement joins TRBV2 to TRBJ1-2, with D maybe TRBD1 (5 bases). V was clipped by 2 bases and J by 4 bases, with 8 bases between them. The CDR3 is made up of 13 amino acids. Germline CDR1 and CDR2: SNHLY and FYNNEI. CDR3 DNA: TGTGCCAGCAGTGAAAGCCAGGGCTATGGCTACACCTTC. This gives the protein CASSESQGYGYTF.

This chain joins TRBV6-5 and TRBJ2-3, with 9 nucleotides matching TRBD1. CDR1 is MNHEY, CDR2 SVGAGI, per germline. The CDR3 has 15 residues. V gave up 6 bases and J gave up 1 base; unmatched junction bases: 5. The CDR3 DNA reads TGTGCCAGCAGCCAACAGGGGGCCCGCACAGATACGCAGTATTTT. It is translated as CASSQQGARTDTQYF.

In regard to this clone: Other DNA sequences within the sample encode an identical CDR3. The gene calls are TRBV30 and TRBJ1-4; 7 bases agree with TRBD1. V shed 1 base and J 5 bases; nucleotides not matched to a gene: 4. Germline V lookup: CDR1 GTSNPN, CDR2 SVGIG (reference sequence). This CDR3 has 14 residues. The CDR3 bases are TGTGCCTGGAGTGGGGGACAGCCCAATGAAAAACTGTTTTTT. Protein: CAWSGGQPNEKLFF.

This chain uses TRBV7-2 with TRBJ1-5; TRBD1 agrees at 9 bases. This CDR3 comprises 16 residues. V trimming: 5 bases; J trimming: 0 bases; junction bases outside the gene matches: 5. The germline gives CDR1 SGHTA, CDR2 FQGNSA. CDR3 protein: CASSGRGQGSNQPQHF. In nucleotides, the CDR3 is TGTGCCAGCAGCGGGCGGGGACAGGGTAGCAATCAGCCCCAGCATTTT.

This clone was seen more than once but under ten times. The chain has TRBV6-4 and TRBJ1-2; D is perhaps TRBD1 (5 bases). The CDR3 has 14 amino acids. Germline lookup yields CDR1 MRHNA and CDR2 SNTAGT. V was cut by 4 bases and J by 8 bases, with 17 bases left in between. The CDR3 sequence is CASSALRGLRGYTF. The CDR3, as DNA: TGTGCCAGCAGTGCCCTACGGGGGTTAAGAGGCTACACCTTC.

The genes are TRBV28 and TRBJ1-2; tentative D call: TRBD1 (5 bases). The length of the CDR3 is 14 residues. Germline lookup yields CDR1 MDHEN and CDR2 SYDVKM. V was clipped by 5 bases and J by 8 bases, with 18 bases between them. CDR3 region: CASSPPGRGGGYTF. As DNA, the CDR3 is TGTGCCAGCAGTCCCCCGGGTAGGGGAGGGGGCTACACCTTC.

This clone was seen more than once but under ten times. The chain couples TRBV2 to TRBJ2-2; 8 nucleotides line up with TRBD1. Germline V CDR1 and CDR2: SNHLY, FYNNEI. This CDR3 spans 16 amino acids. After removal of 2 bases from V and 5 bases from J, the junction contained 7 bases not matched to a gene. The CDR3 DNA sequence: TGTGCCAGCAGTGAATTGGCAGGGGGCCATACCGGGGAGCTGTTTTTT. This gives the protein CASSELAGGHTGELFF.

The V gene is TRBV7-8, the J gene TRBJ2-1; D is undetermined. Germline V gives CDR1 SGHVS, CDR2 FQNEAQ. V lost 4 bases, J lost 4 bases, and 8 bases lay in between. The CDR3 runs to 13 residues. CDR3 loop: CASSSTVYNEQFF. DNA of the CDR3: TGTGCCAGCAGCTCCACAGTTTACAATGAGCAGTTCTTC.

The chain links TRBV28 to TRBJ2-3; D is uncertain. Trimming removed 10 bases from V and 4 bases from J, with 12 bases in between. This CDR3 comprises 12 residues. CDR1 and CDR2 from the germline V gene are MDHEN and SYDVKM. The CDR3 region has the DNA TGTGCCACCGCTTTGGGCGCAGATACGCAGTATTTT. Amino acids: CATALGADTQYF. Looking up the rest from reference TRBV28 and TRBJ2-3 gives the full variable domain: DVKVTQSSRYLVKRTGEKVFLECVQDMDHENMFWYRQDPGLGLRLIYFSYDVKMKEKGDIPEGYSVSREKKERFSLILESASTNQTSMYLCATALGADTQYFGPGTRLTVL.

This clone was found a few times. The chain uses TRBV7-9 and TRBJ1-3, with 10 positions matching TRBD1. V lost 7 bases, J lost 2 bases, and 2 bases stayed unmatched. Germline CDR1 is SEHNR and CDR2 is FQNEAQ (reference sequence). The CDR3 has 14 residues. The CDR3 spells CASTGTGAGNTIYF. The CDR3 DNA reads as TGTGCCAGCACCGGGACAGGGGCTGGAAACACCATATATTTT. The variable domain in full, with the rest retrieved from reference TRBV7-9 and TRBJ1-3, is DTGVSQNPRHKITKRGQNVTFRCDPISEHNRLYWYRQTLGQGPEFLTYFQNEAQLEKSRLLSDRFSAERPKGSFSTLEIQRTEQGDSAMYLCASTGTGAGNTIYFGEGSWLTVV.

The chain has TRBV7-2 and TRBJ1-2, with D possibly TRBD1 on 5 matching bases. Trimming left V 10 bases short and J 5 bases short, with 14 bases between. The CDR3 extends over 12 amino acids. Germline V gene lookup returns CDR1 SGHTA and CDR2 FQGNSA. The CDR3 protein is CATQWGGYGYTF. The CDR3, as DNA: TGTGCCACTCAATGGGGGGGGTATGGCTACACCTTC. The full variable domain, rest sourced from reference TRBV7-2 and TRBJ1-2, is GAGVSQSPSNKVTEKGKDVELRCDPISGHTALYWYRQSLGQGLEFLIYFQGNSAPDKSGLPSDRFSAERTGGSVSTLTIQRTQQEDSAVYLCATQWGGYGYTFGSGTRLTVV.

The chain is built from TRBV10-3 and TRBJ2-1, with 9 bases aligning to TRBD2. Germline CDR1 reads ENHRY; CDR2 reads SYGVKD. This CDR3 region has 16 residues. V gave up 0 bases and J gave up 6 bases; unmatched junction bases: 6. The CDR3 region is CAISESLAGLSNEQFF. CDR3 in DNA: TGTGCCATCAGTGAGTCCCTAGCGGGACTGAGCAATGAGCAGTTCTTC.